The subject of this entry is one TCR beta chain. The antigen is unknown. This entry comes from a study of T cell responses to AZD1222 COVID-19 vaccine. The study, taken as a whole, reports: Spike-wide coverage was observed for vaccine-associated CD4 TCRs, with dominant responses at 160-218 and 743-854. Close to half of all spike-specific TCRs reportedly target regions of the variants that are unmutated. Clonal diversity may have been underestimated, and the donors were mostly white British, with more females than males.

Libraries were prepared by immunoSEQ multiplex PCR; TCRdb keeps only in-frame clonotypes and omits some of them. Of around 200,000 clones in the sample, approximately 93% were seen once. The TCR originated in an adult in good health. Sequencing was performed on peripheral blood, taken on day 0 of AZD1222 vaccination.

The CDR3: CASSHAGQGRYEQYF. Here the CDR3 DNA reads TGTGCCAGCTCACACGCCGGACAGGGTCGATACGAGCAGTACTTC. The chain uses TRBV18 and TRBJ2-7; 8 nucleotides line up with TRBD1. V shed 4 bases, J shed 4 bases, and the junction held 9 bases outside the gene matches. The CDR3 has 15 amino acids. Germline lookup yields CDR1 KGHSH and CDR2 LQKENI.